Below, 15 T cell receptor beta chains from the same sample are listed, as sequenced in a study of regulatory T cells in long-lasting Graves disease. Time point given: persistent/refractory GD, antithyroid drugs over 5 years with positive TRAb. The TCR library was made from RNA that had been extracted from PBMCs in TRIzol. With iRepertoire HTBI primers and Arm-PCR of CDR3 regions, TCR beta libraries were built. TCRdb recomputed calls from the multiplex PCR reads with MiXCR, one row per CDR3 protein. The sample carries around 300,000 distinct CDR3 sequences, roughly a fifth recorded once. This specimen consisted of peripheral blood mononuclear cells (PBMCs), obtained when the disease was refractory, from a patient treated with antithyroid drugs. These receptor sequences come from a female donor with Graves disease.

With respect to this clonotype: Possible read error: a much larger clone is one base away. CDR3 DNA: TGTGCCAGCAGTTACCACCAGGGATACGAGCAGTACTTC. This encodes CASSYHQGYEQYF. This chain uses TRBV6-2 or TRBV6-3 with TRBJ2-7, with a tentative D call TRBD1 (5 bases). Trimming removed 2 bases at V and 4 bases at J, with 9 bases between. CDR3 length equals 13 residues. Germline V gene data show CDR1 as MNHEY and CDR2 as SVGEGT.

This clonotype has only a few counts. The chain is built from TRBV7-3 and TRBJ2-7; D is unresolved. The CDR3 spans 14 residues. V lost 2 bases and J lost 7, with 15 bases in between. Germline CDR1 SGHTA, CDR2 FQGTGA. The CDR3 coding sequence is TGTGCCAGCAGCTTAGGCCCCCCTCCATGGGAGCAGTACTTC. This encodes CASSLGPPPWEQYF.

The rearrangement uses TRBV5-6 and TRBJ2-6; a possible D gene is TRBD1 (6 bases). This CDR3 has 18 amino acids. V lost 1 base, J lost 5 bases, and 19 bases lay in between. Germline-derived CDR1 and CDR2 are SGHDT and YYEEEE. This chain's CDR3 is CASSLLSDSLVWANVLTF. CDR3 coding DNA: TGTGCCAGCAGCTTGCTTTCGGACAGTCTTGTTTGGGCCAACGTCCTGACTTTC.

This clonotype was counted ten times or more. This rearrangement joins TRBV6-1 to TRBJ2-7; 9 bases are shared with TRBD2. CDR1 and CDR2 (germline): MNHNS, SASEGT. This CDR3 region has 14 residues. V was pared by 7 bases and J by 2 bases, with 6 bases of the junction left unmatched. In DNA form, the CDR3 reads TGTGCCAGCAAGTCACTAGCGGGTCCCTACGAGCAGTACTTC. Residues: CASKSLAGPYEQYF.

This clonotype was detected only a few times. This rearrangement joins TRBV4-1 to TRBJ1-4; D uncertain. The CDR3 covers 16 residues. The V gene lost 4 bases and the J gene lost 0 bases, with 12 bases spanning the gap. Germline-derived CDR1 and CDR2 are MGHRA and YSYEKL. The CDR3 region is CASSPPSIATNEKLFF. The CDR3 nucleotides read TGCGCCAGCAGCCCCCCTTCGATCGCAACTAATGAAAAACTGTTTTTT.

In this sample, this clonotype turned up many times. The chain carries TRBV28 and TRBJ1-2; D is possibly TRBD1 (5 bases). The germline V gene has CDR1 MDHEN and CDR2 SYDVKM. The CDR3 is 13 amino acids. V lost 5 bases and J 2 bases, leaving 9 bases between the germline ends. The CDR3 DNA follows: TGTGCCAGCAGTCACGGGACCAACTATGGCTACACCTTC. Its translation: CASSHGTNYGYTF.

This clonotype was seen many times. The V call is TRBV28, the J call TRBJ2-7; D possibly corresponds to TRBD2 (5 bases). The CDR3 extends over 14 amino acids. CDR1 and CDR2 (germline): MDHEN, SYDVKM. Between the trimmed V and J ends, which lost 4 bases and 4 bases, there was a span of 14 bases. DNA for the CDR3: TGTGCCAGCAGTTCCAGGACTCGGAGGTACGAGCAGTACTTC. Translation gives CASSSRTRRYEQYF.

This chain connects TRBV10-3 to TRBJ1-1; 7 bases line up with TRBD1. CDR1 is ENHRY, CDR2 SYGVKD, per germline. The CDR3 covers 12 residues. V lost 10 bases to trimming and J lost 9 bases; unmatched junction nucleotides: 11. The CDR3 DNA reads TGTGCCACGACCGGGACAGAAAAAAAAGCTTTCTTT. Protein product: CATTGTEKKAFF.

The chain joins TRBV4-1 to TRBJ2-2; D possibly matches TRBD1 or TRBD2 (5 bases each). Germline CDR1 reads MGHRA; CDR2 reads YSYEKL. Trimming removed 3 bases from V and 2 bases from J, with 7 bases in between. This CDR3 spans 14 amino acids. The CDR3 sequence is CASSHRGNTGELFF. CDR3 bases: TGCGCCAGCAGCCACCGGGGCAACACCGGGGAGCTGTTTTTT.

A word on this clonotype: The likely explanation is a read error, given a far larger clone one base away. The CDR3 end shows no conserved phenylalanine or tryptophan, and so a read error is likely. The chain couples TRBV7-8 to TRBJ2-7, with D tentatively TRBD2 (6 bases). Looked up from germline, CDR1 is SGHVS and CDR2 is FQNEAQ. This CDR3 contains 14 residues. Trimming pared 1 base from V and 7 bases from J, leaving 14 bases between. The CDR3 protein is CASSLVVGTREQYL. The CDR3 DNA reads TGTGCCAGCAGCTTAGTGGTCGGGACTCGGGAGCAGTACCTC.

J is TRBJ1-2 and V is TRBV20-1; D uncertain. CDR3 length: 12 residues. Germline assignment: CDR1 DFQATT and CDR2 SNEGSKA (reference sequence). Deletions cut 3 bases from V and 5 bases from J, with 10 bases between. The CDR3 loop is CSASHGVYGYTF. In DNA form, the CDR3 reads TGCAGTGCTAGCCACGGCGTTTATGGCTACACCTTC.

V usage is TRBV7-6 and J usage is TRBJ1-1; D not resolved. The ends were cut back, 1 base at V and 5 bases at J, with 8 bases in the middle. The length of the CDR3 is 13 residues. Germline V gene sequence: CDR1 SGHVS, CDR2 FNYEAQ. CDR3 nucleotide sequence: TGTGCCAGCAGCTTAGGGTACGGGACTGAAGCTTTCTTT. Protein sequence: CASSLGYGTEAFF.

The chain couples TRBV6-1 to TRBJ2-2; D is tentatively TRBD1 or TRBD2 (5 bases each). Between the trimmed V and J ends, which lost 6 bases and 8 bases, there was a span of 13 bases. The CDR3 consists of 13 residues. Germline CDR1 is MNHNS and CDR2 is SASEGT. CDR3 amino acids: CASRPGPWGELFF. The CDR3 DNA reads as TGTGCCAGCAGACCGGGACCATGGGGGGAGCTGTTTTTT.

The chain has TRBV28 and TRBJ2-2; no clear D gene. This CDR3 contains 13 residues. Germline V gene sequence: CDR1 MDHEN, CDR2 SYDVKM. V was pared by 3 bases and J by 5 bases, with 7 bases between. The CDR3 sequence is CASSFPPTGELFF. CDR3 coding DNA: TGTGCCAGCAGTTTCCCACCTACCGGGGAGCTGTTTTTT.

The chain carries TRBV10-3 and TRBJ2-5; the D is unclear. V was shortened by 3 bases and J by 1 base, with 6 bases between the two germline ends. The CDR3 consists of 13 residues. Germline V gene lookup returns CDR1 ENHRY and CDR2 SYGVKD. This chain's CDR3 is CAISEGLQETQYF. CDR3 nucleotide sequence: TGTGCCATCAGTGAAGGGCTCCAAGAGACCCAGTACTTC.